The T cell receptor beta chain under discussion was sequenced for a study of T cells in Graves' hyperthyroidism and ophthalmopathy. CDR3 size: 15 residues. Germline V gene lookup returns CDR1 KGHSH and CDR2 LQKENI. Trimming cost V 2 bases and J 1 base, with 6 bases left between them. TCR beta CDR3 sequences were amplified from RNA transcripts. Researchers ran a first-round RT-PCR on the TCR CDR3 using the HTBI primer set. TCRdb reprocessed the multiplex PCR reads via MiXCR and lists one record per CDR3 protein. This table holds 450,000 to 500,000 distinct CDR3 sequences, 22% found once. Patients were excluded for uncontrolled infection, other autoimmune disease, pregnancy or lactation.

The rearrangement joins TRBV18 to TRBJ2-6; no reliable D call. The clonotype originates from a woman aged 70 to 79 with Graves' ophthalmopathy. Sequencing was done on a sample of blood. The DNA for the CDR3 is TGTGCCAGCTCACCAGCACAGTCTGGGGCCAACGTCCTGACTTTC. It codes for CASSPAQSGANVLTF.